This TCR beta chain was recovered during a study of OX40 agonist ivuxolimab in advanced cancers. About the study as a whole: Ivuxolimab was an agonistic, fully human IgG2 monoclonal antibody directed against OX40 (CD134), a costimulatory receptor. Intravenous ivuxolimab was administered to patients every 2 weeks at six dose levels: 0.01, 0.1, 0.3, 1.5, 3 and 10 mg/kg. The monotherapy dose-escalation portion (N of about 57 patients) of the phase I ivuxolimab trial is reported in the paper. In the dose-escalation cohort, 82.7% of patients were male, and the mean age was approximately 60 years, with a range of about 23 to 90. Of the approximately 53 patients in dose escalation, 19 had hepatocellular carcinoma, approximately 15 had melanoma, 9 had renal cell carcinoma and 9 had head and neck cancer. Peripheral TCRbeta sequencing was intended to test whether TCR sequence diversity was altered and clonal T-cell expansion was caused by ivuxolimab. Partial responses occurred in three dose-escalation patients: two with cutaneous melanoma and one with hepatocellular carcinoma. Patients were allowed to have had prior anti-PD-1, anti-PD-L1 or anti-CTLA-4 therapy, and approximately 43% of the dose-escalation patients had previously received checkpoint inhibitors.

On this clone itself: Its antigen is still unknown. The input lacks base qualities; no much larger clone sits a single base away. Other DNA sequences in this specimen translate into the identical CDR3.

The trial excluded patients who had a history of autoimmune disease or were on systemic immunosuppression. Peripheral blood for TCR sequencing was drawn from every dose cohort at baseline, at cycle 4 day 1 and at cycle 7 day 1. The samples were drawn from a first-in-human, open-label, multicenter phase I dose-escalation trial of ivuxolimab. The trial enrolled adults with locally advanced or metastatic head and neck squamous cell, hepatocellular, melanoma or renal cell carcinoma. Before TCR sequencing, CD4+ and CD8+ T cells were separately sorted from peripheral blood. After removal of 2 bases from V and 2 bases from J, the junction retains 5 bases not matched to a gene. From its cysteine to its phenylalanine, the CDR3 spans 16 amino acids. Only CDR3 DNA is held: 48 bases, read in frame from base 1. The germline V gene (reference sequence) supplies CDR1 MNHEY and CDR2 SMNVEV. General conclusions and limits of the study: In partial responders in the 0.1-3.0 mg/kg groups, normalized peripheral clonal expansion was found to be among the lowest, especially among CD8+ T cells. Low levels of normalized T-cell clonal expansion were also seen in some nonresponding patients. After ivuxolimab, expanded clones were on average more numerous among CD8+ T cells than among CD4+ T cells. Antigen specificity was not determined for the clonally expanded peripheral T cells. Clonal expansion of both CD4+ and CD8+ blood T cells was observed from baseline to week 6 at doses 0.1 to 3.0 mg/kg.

For sequencing of the TCRbeta CDR3 region, genomic DNA was extracted from the sorted cells. TCRbeta CDR3 regions were sequenced using the immunoSEQ Assay. The clones in this table, taken by TCRdb from immuneACCESS, are in-frame only. Not every clone is retained; where verified, under half of the shortfall comes from an unresolved V gene, and the cause of the rest is unknown. The sample contains about 40,000 clones, approximately 86% of them found a single time. About 13% of the sample lies in the top ten. The chain couples TRBV27 to TRBJ1-5; the junction holds 8 bases that match TRBD1. The TCR originated in an adult with an advanced solid tumor such as melanoma, head and neck, liver or kidney cancer. The specimen was CD4+ or CD8+ T cells sorted from blood, collected in a trial of the OX40 agonist ivuxolimab. CDR3 reads: CASSLGQGRGNQPQHF. The DNA is as follows: TGTGCCAGCAGTTTAGGACAGGGACGGGGCAATCAGCCCCAGCATTTT.